This paragraph covers one T cell receptor (beta chain) sequence. This entry belongs to a study of low-dose radiotherapy and immunotherapy resistance in tumors. Inclusion covered patients whose advanced solid tumors lacked tumor-infiltrating lymphocytes. Germline V gives CDR1 SGHRS, CDR2 YFSETQ. This CDR3 spans 17 amino acids. Trimming cost V 4 bases and J 4 bases; bases outside gene matches: 13. TRAV- and TRBV-specific primers were used for first-strand cDNA, which covered alpha and beta chains. Both a constant-region primer and a V-primer adapter served to amplify TCRs across roughly 20 PCR cycles. mRNA, once isolated, was amplified by in vitro transcription. TCRdb independently ran MiXCR on the reads; one entry per CDR3 protein. The data contain 5,900 or so distinct CDR3 sequences, roughly 80% of them singletons.

The J gene is TRBJ2-1, the V gene TRBV5-1; 8 bases are a match to TRBD2. This clonotype was obtained from a human donor with advanced metastatic prostate, ovarian, gallbladder or colorectal cancer (not recorded which). This table probably holds off-target reads from a library built for another chain. The CDR3 protein is CASSPGAGAGVYNEQFF. The CDR3 coding sequence is TGCGCCAGCAGCCCGGGTGCTGGAGCGGGGGTTTACAATGAGCAGTTCTTC.